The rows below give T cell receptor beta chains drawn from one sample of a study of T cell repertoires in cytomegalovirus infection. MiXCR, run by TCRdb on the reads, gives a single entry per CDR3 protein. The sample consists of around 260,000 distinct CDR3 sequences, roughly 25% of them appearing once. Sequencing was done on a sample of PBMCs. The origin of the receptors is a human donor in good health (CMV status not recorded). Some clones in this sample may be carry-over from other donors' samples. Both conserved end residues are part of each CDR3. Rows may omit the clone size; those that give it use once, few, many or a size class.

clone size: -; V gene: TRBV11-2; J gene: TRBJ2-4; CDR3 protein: CASSLASVPGQNIQYF
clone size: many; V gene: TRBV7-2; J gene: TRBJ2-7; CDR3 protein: CASSKDRGPYEQYF
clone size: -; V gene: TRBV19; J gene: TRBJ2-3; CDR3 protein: CASSTTDTDTQYF
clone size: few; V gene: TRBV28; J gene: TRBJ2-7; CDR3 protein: CASSLWGGQGYEQYF
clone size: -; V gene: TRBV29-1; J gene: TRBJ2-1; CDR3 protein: CSVGLAGGNNEQFF
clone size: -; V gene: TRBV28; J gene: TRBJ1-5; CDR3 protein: CASSFAVNQPQHF
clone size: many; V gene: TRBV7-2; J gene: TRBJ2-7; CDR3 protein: CASSFTTVEQYF
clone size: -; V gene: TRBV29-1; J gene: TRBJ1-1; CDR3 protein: CSVEQGASPAEAFF
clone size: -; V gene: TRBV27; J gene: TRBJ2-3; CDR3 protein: CASSFEYRSTDTQYF
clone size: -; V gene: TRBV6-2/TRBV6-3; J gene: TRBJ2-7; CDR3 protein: CASSYPGRPYEQYF
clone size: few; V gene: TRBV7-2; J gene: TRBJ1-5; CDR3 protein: CASSLVPGWGQPQHF
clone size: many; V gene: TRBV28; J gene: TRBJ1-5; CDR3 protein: CASSSTPWTGKYQPQHF
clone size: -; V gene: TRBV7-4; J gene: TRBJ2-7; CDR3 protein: CASSFLAGSTYEQYF
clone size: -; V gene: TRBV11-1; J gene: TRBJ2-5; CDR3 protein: CASSLVHRGQTQYF
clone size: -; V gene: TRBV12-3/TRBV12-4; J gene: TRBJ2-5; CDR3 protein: CASSFPLQAQYF
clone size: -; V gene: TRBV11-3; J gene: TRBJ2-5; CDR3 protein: CASSLSGDGQETQYF
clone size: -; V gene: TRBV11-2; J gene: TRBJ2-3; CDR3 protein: CASSFVQSTDTQYF
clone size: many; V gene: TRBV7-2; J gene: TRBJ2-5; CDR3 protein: CASSLAPLGQAQETQYF
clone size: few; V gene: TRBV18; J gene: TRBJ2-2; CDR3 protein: CASSPDRGITRMELFF
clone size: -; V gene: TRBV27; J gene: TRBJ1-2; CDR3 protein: CASSLWGQGTYGYTF
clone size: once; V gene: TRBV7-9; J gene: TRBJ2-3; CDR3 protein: CASTPASVAYTDTQYF
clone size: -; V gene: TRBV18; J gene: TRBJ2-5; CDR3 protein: CASSPGQGNQETQYF
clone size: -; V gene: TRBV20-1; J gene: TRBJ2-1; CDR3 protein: CSARDPGVVHAYNEQFF
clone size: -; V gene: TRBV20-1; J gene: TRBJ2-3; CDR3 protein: CSARDRSGIGTDTQYF
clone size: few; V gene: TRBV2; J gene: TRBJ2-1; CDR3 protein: CASSEGLAISEQFF
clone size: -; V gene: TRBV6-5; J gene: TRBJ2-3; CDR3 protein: CASSYSRQGTDTQYF
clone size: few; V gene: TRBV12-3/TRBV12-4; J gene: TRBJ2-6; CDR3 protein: CASSLLVPANVLTF
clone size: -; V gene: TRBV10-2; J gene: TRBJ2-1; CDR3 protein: CASSENLDGGVRDEQFF
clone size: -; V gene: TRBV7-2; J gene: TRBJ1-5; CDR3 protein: CASSLGQGGSGNQPQHF
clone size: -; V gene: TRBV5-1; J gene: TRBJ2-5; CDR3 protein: CASSFYGSRETQYF
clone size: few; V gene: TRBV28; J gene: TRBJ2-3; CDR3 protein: CASTPGGTFTDTQYF
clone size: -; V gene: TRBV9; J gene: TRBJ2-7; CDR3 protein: CASSVGTEAYEQYF
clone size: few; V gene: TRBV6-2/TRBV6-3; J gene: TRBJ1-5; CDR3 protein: CASSYSGQGMSNQPQHF
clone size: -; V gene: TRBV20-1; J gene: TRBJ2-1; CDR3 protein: CSASSSGNEQFF
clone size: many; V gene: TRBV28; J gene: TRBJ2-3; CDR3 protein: CASSPPGQGADTQYF
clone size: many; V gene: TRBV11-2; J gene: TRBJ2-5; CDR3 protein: CASSLGTVGETQYF
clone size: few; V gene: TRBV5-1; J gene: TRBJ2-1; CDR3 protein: CASSRGHEGNEQFF
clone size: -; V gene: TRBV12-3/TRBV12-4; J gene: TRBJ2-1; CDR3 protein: CASSPDTGSNEQFF
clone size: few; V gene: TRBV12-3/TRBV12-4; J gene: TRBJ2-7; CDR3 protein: CASSSRTGEYEQYF
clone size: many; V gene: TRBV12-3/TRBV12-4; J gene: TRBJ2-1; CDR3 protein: CASSEGANEQFF
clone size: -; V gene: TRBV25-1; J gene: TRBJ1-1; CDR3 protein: CASSEGVMAFF
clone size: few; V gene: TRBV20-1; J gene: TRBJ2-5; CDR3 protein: CSARDMKETQYF
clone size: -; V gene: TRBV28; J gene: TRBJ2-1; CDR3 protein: CASSFSFLASGAHEQFF
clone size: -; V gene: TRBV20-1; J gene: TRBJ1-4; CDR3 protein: CSARTASNEKLFF
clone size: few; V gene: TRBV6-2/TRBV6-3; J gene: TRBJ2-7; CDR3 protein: CASRETTSREQYF
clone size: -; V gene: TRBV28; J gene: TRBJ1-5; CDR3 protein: CASSLGIIQPQHF
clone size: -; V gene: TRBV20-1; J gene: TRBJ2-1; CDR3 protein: CSARGRGPSYNEQFF
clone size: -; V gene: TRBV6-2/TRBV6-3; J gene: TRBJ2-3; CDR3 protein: CASSHTSGRLTDTQYF
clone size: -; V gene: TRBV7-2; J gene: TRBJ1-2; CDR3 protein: CASSPDRGLGYTF
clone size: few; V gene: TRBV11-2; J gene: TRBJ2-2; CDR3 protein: CASSRQQGMNTGELFF
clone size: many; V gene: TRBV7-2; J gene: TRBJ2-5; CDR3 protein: CASSAYPGGRETQYF
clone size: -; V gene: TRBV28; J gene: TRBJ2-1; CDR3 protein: CASTPGDRRYNEQFF
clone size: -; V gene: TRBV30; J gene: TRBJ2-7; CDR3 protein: CAWSVRRAPYEQYF
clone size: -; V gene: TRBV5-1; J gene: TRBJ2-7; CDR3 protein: CASSWGIRDDSYEQYF